One TCR beta chain is described in this entry. Authors' processing steps: Amplification from reference gene primers served as the basis for estimated nucleated cell counts. Generated by immunoSEQ multiplex PCR, the TCRdb table keeps only in-frame clones and is missing some. That table supplies the V and J calls and clone size; D and trimming were determined from the DNA. Of around 130,000 clones in the sample, 84% were seen once. The sample originates from a study of blood T cell repertoires in COVID-19. Whole-study context: Samples of COVID-19 (acute and convalescent) were obtained from the United States, Italy and Spain.

V trimming: 4 bases; J trimming: 12 bases; junction bases outside the gene matches: 15. The CDR3 consists of 15 residues. CDR1 is SNHLY, CDR2 FYNNEI, per germline. Those enrolled, adults aged roughly 18 to 95 years, came from about 24 US areas. Cohorts were assigned according to the clinical history that participants reported. This sequence was found in a man aged 40-49 years with acute COVID-19. The sequenced sample was PBMCs or T cells enriched from blood (not recorded which). J is TRBJ2-1 and V is TRBV2, with 7 bases lining up with TRBD1. This CDR3 is CASSAEGAGVSTQFF. In DNA form, the CDR3 reads TGTGCCAGCAGTGCCGAGGGGGCGGGTGTGTCGACGCAGTTCTTC.